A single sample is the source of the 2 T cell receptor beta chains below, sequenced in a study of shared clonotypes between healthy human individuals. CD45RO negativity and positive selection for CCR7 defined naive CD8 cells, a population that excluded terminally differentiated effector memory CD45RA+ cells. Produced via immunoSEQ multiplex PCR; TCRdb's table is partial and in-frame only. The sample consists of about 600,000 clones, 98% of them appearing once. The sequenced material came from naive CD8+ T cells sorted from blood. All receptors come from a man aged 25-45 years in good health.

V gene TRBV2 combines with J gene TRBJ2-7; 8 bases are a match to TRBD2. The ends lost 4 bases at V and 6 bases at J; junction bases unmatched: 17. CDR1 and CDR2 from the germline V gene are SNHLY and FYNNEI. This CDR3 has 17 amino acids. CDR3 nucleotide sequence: TGTGCCAGCAGTGTGGGCACCCCAGCGGGAGTCGCAGGCGAGCAGTACTTC. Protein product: CASSVGTPAGVAGEQYF.

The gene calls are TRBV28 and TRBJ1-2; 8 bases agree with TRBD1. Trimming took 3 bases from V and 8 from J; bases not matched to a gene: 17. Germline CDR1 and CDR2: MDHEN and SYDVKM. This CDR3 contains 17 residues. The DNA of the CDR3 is TGTGCCAGCAGTTTCCCCTTGGTGGCCAGGGGGCTCGACGGCTACACCTTC. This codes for CASSFPLVARGLDGYTF.